The rows below give T cell receptor beta chains drawn from one sample of a study of blood T cell repertoires in COVID-19. This table comes from immunoSEQ multiplex PCR, and its TCRdb copy is limited to in-frame clones, with some not included. This sample has 190,000 or so clones; about 83% occur once, and the top ten carry roughly 2.9%. Sequencing was carried out using peripheral blood. These receptors came from a man in his forties or fifties with active or convalescent COVID-19. Both conserved end residues are part of each CDR3. Fields, in order: D gene, V gene, J gene, CDR3 protein, CDR3 DNA. The D gene is left open where the match is weak.

-	TRBV6-5	TRBJ1-6	CASSIPGGAPLHF	TGTGCCAGCAGTATCCCCGGGGGGGCACCCCTCCACTTT
-	TRBV5-1	TRBJ1-1	CASSPSENTEAFF	TGCGCCAGCAGCCCCAGCGAAAACACTGAAGCTTTCTTT
-	TRBV11-2	TRBJ1-6	CASSFKGLDSPLHF	TGTGCCAGCAGCTTCAAGGGGTTGGATTCACCCCTCCACTTT
-	TRBV6-7	TRBJ1-2	CASSLGQSRNYGYTF	TGTGCCAGCAGTCTCGGACAGAGCCGGAACTATGGCTACACCTTC
TRBD2	TRBV5-1	TRBJ2-3	CASSLVSGGLDTQYF	TGCGCCAGCAGCTTGGTTTCGGGGGGACTGGATACGCAGTATTTT
TRBD2	TRBV24-1	TRBJ2-1	CATSDSGTSGASSYNEQFF	TGTGCCACCAGTGACTCCGGGACTAGCGGGGCCAGCTCCTACAATGAGCAGTTCTTC
-	TRBV7-3	TRBJ2-1	CASSPAAASYNEQFF	TGTGCCAGCAGCCCGGCGGCCGCCTCCTACAATGAGCAGTTCTTC
-	TRBV9	TRBJ1-3	CASMAGSSGNTIYF	TGTGCCAGCATGGCGGGGTCTTCCGGAAACACCATATATTTT
TRBD2	TRBV11-3	TRBJ2-7	CASSPRGRASNEQYF	TGTGCCAGCAGCCCTAGAGGGAGGGCCTCGAACGAGCAGTACTTC
TRBD1	TRBV5-4	TRBJ1-2	CASSRGQNYGYTF	TGTGCCAGCAGCCGGGGACAGAACTATGGCTACACCTTC